This TCR beta chain was profiled in a study of T cells in Graves' hyperthyroidism and ophthalmopathy. Study-level findings and limits: Researchers report that a 13 V-J model separated ophthalmopathy from stable hyperthyroidism.

With regard to this clonotype: What it recognizes is unknown.

The study excluded patients with uncontrolled infection, other autoimmune disease, pregnancy or lactation. It was RNA transcripts that yielded the amplified TCR beta CDR3 regions. First-round RT-PCR targeting the TCR CDR3 was performed with the HTBI primer set. Using its own MiXCR run on the multiplex PCR reads, TCRdb lists one record per CDR3 protein. The profile covers around 660,000 distinct CDR3 sequences, with approximately 42% appearing a single time and roughly 6.5% taken by the ten largest. Material: peripheral blood or thyroid tissue (not recorded which). This receptor was identified in an adult man with Graves' disease, either hyperthyroidism or ophthalmopathy (not recorded which).

The CDR3 DNA is TGTGCCACCAGCAGTGTGGCAGGTGAGAACACTGAAGCTTTCTTT. Protein sequence: CATSSVAGENTEAFF. V is TRBV15 and J is TRBJ1-1; D unresolved. The germline gives CDR1 LNHNV, CDR2 YYDKDF (reference sequence). The ends were cut back, 3 bases at V and 1 base at J, with 12 bases in the middle. The CDR3 consists of 15 residues.